The 21 T cell receptor beta chains below all came from one sample that was sequenced in a study of blood T cells in healthy people across ages. Using a J-beta primer mix together with a sample-barcoded 5' primer, a second PCR was run for about 6 to 12 cycles. TCRdb fed the 5' RACE reads into MiXCR, producing one record per CDR3 protein. The sample consists of 500,000 to 700,000 distinct CDR3 sequences, roughly 31% of them appearing once. Source material: blood. Receptor source: a woman at least 80 years old in good health.

This clonotype was recorded at least ten times. J is TRBJ2-1 and V is TRBV7-2, with 7 bases lining up with TRBD1. Germline assignment: CDR1 SGHTA and CDR2 FQGNSA. This CDR3 is 15 amino acids long. V was clipped by 6 bases and J by 0 bases; unmatched bases: 5. The chain's CDR3 is CASSQQGSSYNEQFF. The CDR3 nucleotides are TGTGCCAGCAGTCAACAGGGGAGCTCCTACAATGAGCAGTTCTTC.

A remark on this clonotype: With a much larger clone just one base away, this may be a read error. This chain uses TRBV6-1 with TRBJ1-4, with D perhaps matching TRBD1 (5 bases). CDR3 length equals 15 residues. Germline lookup yields CDR1 MNHNS and CDR2 SASEGT. In DNA, the CDR3 is TGTGTCAGCAGTGAAGATTTCGGGGGACATGAAAAACTGTTTTTT. It translates to CVSSEDFGGHEKLFF.

Of note for this clonotype: Its ends do not fully match the called genes, so a read error is possible. The V call is TRBV7-2, the J call TRBJ1-5; the match to TRBD1 covers 8 bases. This CDR3 has 13 residues. Looked up from germline, CDR1 is SGHTA and CDR2 is FQGNSA. This CDR3 is CVSSNRQGQPQHF. In DNA, the CDR3 is TGTGTCAGCAGCAACAGACAGGGGCAGCCCCAGCATTTT.

There are many counts of this clonotype. The genes are TRBV7-9 and TRBJ2-1, with TRBD2 matching over 9 bases. This CDR3 has 15 amino acids. J was trimmed by 10 bases and V by 1 base; bases with no gene match: 8. Germline-derived CDR1 and CDR2 are SEHNR and FQNEAQ (reference sequence). In DNA form, the CDR3 reads TGTGCCAGCAGCTTAGAGGCTAGCGGGGTCGGGGAGCAGTTCTTC. Translating it yields CASSLEASGVGEQFF.

This clonotype has a count of ten or more. The chain has TRBV28 and TRBJ1-5; the D gene is possibly TRBD1 (5 bases). CDR1 MDHEN and CDR2 SYDVKM come from the germline V gene. V lost 3 bases and J lost 5, with 14 bases in between. The CDR3 consists of 15 residues. The CDR3 bases are TGTGCCAGCAGTTTGGGGACGGGCCGGGATCAGCCCCAGCATTTT. Amino acids: CASSLGTGRDQPQHF.

In its sample, this clonotype was seen many times. The V call is TRBV5-1, the J call TRBJ2-1; TRBD1 agrees at 11 bases. The V and J ends lost 4 bases and 1 base, in that order; junction bases with no gene match: 4. This CDR3 is 16 amino acids long. Germline CDR1 is SGHRS and CDR2 is YFSETQ. The DNA of the CDR3 is TGCGCCAGCAGCCACGGACAGGGGGCTTCCTACAATGAGCAGTTCTTC. It yields the protein CASSHGQGASYNEQFF.

On this clonotype itself: Given a much more abundant clone one base away, this may be a read error. The chain recombines TRBV7-9 with TRBJ2-7; 7 bases are shared with TRBD2. The J call is doubtful: the DNA matches TRBJ2-5 better. The length of the CDR3 is 15 residues. The V gene's germline CDR1 is SEHNR and CDR2 FQNEAQ (reference sequence). The CDR3 sequence is CTSSLEPGGRETQYF. The CDR3 nucleotides are TGTACCAGCAGCTTAGAACCGGGGGGTCGGGAGACCCAGTACTTC.

This clonotype was observed a few times. The chain couples TRBV19 to TRBJ1-5; tentative D call: TRBD1 (5 bases). Germline V gene data show CDR1 as LNHDA and CDR2 as SQIVND (reference sequence). The CDR3 is 13 residues long. Trimming took off 10 bases at V and 0 bases at J, with 10 bases between the two ends. The CDR3 sequence is CATYGGSNQPQHF. Written as DNA, the CDR3 is TGTGCCACCTACGGGGGTAGCAATCAGCCCCAGCATTTT.

This clonotype was picked up many times. This chain joins TRBV7-9 and TRBJ2-7; D is ambiguous. V was clipped by 4 bases and J by 5 bases, with 15 bases between them. The CDR3 contains 14 residues. Looked up from germline, CDR1 is SEHNR and CDR2 is FQNEAQ (reference sequence). CDR3 protein: CASSSQPSADEQYF. The CDR3 DNA reads as TGTGCCAGCAGCTCACAGCCGTCTGCGGACGAGCAGTACTTC.

This clonotype has ten or more counts. The chain combines TRBV4-3 with TRBJ2-7, with D perhaps matching TRBD2 (5 bases). Germline V gene sequence: CDR1 LGHNA, CDR2 YSLEER. V was cut by 3 bases and J by 2 bases, with 14 bases left in between. This CDR3 comprises 15 residues. CDR3 DNA: TGCGCCAGCAGCCAGCTCCGGGATACCACCTACGAGCAGTACTTC. It yields the protein CASSQLRDTTYEQYF.

This clonotype has at least ten counts. The rearrangement uses TRBV4-3 and TRBJ1-2, with D possibly matching TRBD1 (5 bases). Germline CDR1 LGHNA, CDR2 YSLEER. The CDR3 has 14 residues. V shed 0 bases and J shed 7 bases, with 12 bases lying between them. CDR3 sequence: CASSQDRQTGGYTF. In DNA, the CDR3 is TGCGCCAGCAGCCAAGACCGACAGACGGGTGGCTACACCTTC.

On this clonotype itself: A much larger clone lies one base from this, so it may be a read error. The V and J genes are TRBV20-1 and TRBJ2-5; no firm D call. This CDR3 has 13 residues. Germline assignment: CDR1 DFQATT and CDR2 SNEGSKA (reference sequence). V was cut by 6 bases and J by 4 bases, with 15 bases left in between. The CDR3 sequence is CSASGFQRETQYF. CDR3 coding DNA: TGCAGTGCATCAGGCTTCCAACGAGAGACCCAGTACTTC.

Only a few counts were recorded for this clonotype. A read error may be the cause here, since a much bigger clone is one base away. The chain carries TRBV29-1 and TRBJ2-1; D gene uncertain. Matching the DNA end better, TRBJ2-7 makes the J call doubtful. This CDR3 comprises 12 residues. Germline V gene lookup returns CDR1 SQVTM and CDR2 ANQGSEA. CDR3 region: CSVEPSYNEQYF. The CDR3, as DNA: TGCAGCGTTGAACCCTCCTACAATGAGCAGTACTTC.

The V gene is TRBV20-1, the J gene TRBJ1-2, with D hard to call. The CDR3 is made up of 10 amino acids. The V gene lost 6 bases and the J gene lost 5 bases, with 7 bases spanning the gap. Germline CDR1 DFQATT, CDR2 SNEGSKA (reference sequence). CDR3 sequence reads: CSASDYGYTF. The CDR3 nucleotides read TGCAGTGCGAGCGATTATGGCTACACCTTC.

V and J are TRBV19 and TRBJ1-1; D unclear. Trimming stripped 2 bases from V and 2 bases from J, with 24 bases between. CDR3 length equals 19 residues. Per germline, CDR1 LNHDA and CDR2 SQIVND (reference sequence). CDR3 bases: TGTGCCAGTAGTATAAAGACTTCGGCAGACACTTGGGGAAACACTGAAGCTTTCTTT. Amino acid sequence: CASSIKTSADTWGNTEAFF.

This chain connects TRBV7-2 to TRBJ2-5; D gene unclear. This CDR3 has 15 amino acids. Trimming stripped 0 bases from V and 9 bases from J, with 17 bases between. The germline gives CDR1 SGHTA, CDR2 FQGNSA. CDR3 nucleotide sequence: TGTGCCAGCAGCTTAGCCACCAGTAACATGTTGCCCCAGTACTTC. Its protein product is CASSLATSNMLPQYF. Combining the CDR3 with reference TRBV7-2 and TRBJ2-5 gives the whole variable domain GAGVSQSPSNKVTEKGKDVELRCDPISGHTALYWYRQSLGQGLEFLIYFQGNSAPDKSGLPSDRFSAERTGGSVSTLTIQRTQQEDSAVYLCASSLATSNMLPQYFGPGTRLLVL.

This clonotype was observed many times. The rearrangement uses TRBV9 and TRBJ2-1; 9 bases map to TRBD2. After removal of 3 bases from V and 4 bases from J, the junction contained 11 bases not matched to a gene. Germline loops: CDR1 SGDLS, CDR2 YYNGEE. This CDR3 region has 17 residues. The CDR3 spells CASSGPFGRGGYNEQFF. In nucleotides, the CDR3 is TGTGCCAGCAGCGGACCCTTCGGGCGGGGGGGATACAATGAGCAGTTCTTC.

This clonotype was seen ten or more times. The chain has TRBV12-3 or TRBV12-4 and TRBJ2-5, with 8 bases fitting TRBD2. There are 15 residues in the CDR3. Losses at the gene ends were 3 bases for V and 3 bases for J; bases not matched to a gene: 6. The CDR3 reads CASSFPGGVEETQYF. The CDR3 DNA is TGTGCCAGCAGTTTCCCGGGGGGGGTCGAAGAGACCCAGTACTTC.

This clonotype was detected a few times. Here the CDR3 DNA reads TGTGCCAGCAACAAGGACAGGGTCGATGAGCAGTTCTTC. Translating it yields CASNKDRVDEQFF. The genes are TRBV6-1 and TRBJ2-1; TRBD1 matches at 8 bases. After removal of 7 bases from V and 8 bases from J, the junction contained 7 bases not matched to a gene. The germline CDR1 and CDR2 sequences are MNHNS and SASEGT. The CDR3 loop spans 13 amino acids.

In this sample, this clonotype turned up a few times. This chain connects TRBV25-1 to TRBJ1-3; perhaps TRBD1 as D (6 bases). The CDR3 totals 16 residues. V lost 3 bases, J lost 0 bases, and 12 bases lay in between. Germline assignment: CDR1 MGHDK and CDR2 SYGVNS. CDR3 nucleotide sequence: TGTGCCAGCAGTGACGGCGCAGGGGTCTCTGGAAACACCATATATTTT. This codes for CASSDGAGVSGNTIYF.

About this clonotype: This may stem from a read error, because a much larger clone lies one nucleotide away. The chain recombines TRBV7-2 with TRBJ2-5, with 11 bases identical to TRBD2. The CDR3 extends over 15 amino acids. Germline trimming cut 6 bases from V and 11 bases from J; bases unmatched to any gene: 14. In germline, CDR1 is SGHTA, CDR2 FQGNSA. The CDR3 DNA reads TGTGCCAGCAGTATCCTAGCGGGGGGTTACAATGAGCAGTACTTC. Amino acids: CASSILAGGYNEQYF. Complete variable domain (other parts from reference TRBV7-2 and TRBJ2-5): GAGVSQSPSNKVTEKGKDVELRCDPISGHTALYWYRQSLGQGLEFLIYFQGNSAPDKSGLPSDRFSAERTGGSVSTLTIQRTQQEDSAVYLCASSILAGGYNEQYFGPGTRLLVL.